This T cell receptor (beta chain) was profiled in a study of shared clonotypes between healthy human individuals. In regard to this clone: Antigen: not known.

The sorted-subset replicate PCRs were given 200 ng DNA, which is 30,000 to 35,000 T cell genomes. Assay used: immunoSEQ multiplex PCR; TCRdb lists only in-frame clones, some missing. Among about 1.4 million clones listed, around 95% were seen once. General study findings and limits: Represented diversity (both genetic and exposure-history) was limited by the small number of donors. Lower generation probabilities were found for non-shared clonotypes than for those shared by all four donors.

Germline lookup yields CDR1 LNHDA and CDR2 SQIVND (reference sequence). Trimming cost V 3 bases and J 0 bases, with 19 bases left between them. This CDR3 spans 18 amino acids. The TCR was taken from a young man in good health. The material sequenced was naive CD4+ T cells sorted from blood. This sample's subset: CD45RA+ positively selected. The J gene is TRBJ2-3, the V gene TRBV19; tentatively, D is TRBD2 (6 bases). CDR3 in DNA: TGTGCCAGTAGTATTGCGGGGACCGGGACGCCTAGCACAGATACGCAGTATTTT. Translating gives CASSIAGTGTPSTDTQYF.